This is a list of T cell receptor beta chains from one sample in a study of regulatory T cells in long-lasting Graves disease. TCRdb independently ran MiXCR on the multiplex PCR reads; one entry per CDR3 protein. This sample yields 600,000 to 800,000 distinct CDR3 sequences, of which about 30% are seen a single time; around 42% belongs to the top ten. The sample was peripheral blood mononuclear cells (PBMCs), taken when the disease was refractory, from a patient treated with antithyroid drugs. The receptors stem from a female donor with Graves disease. CDR3s include the opening cysteine and the closing phenylalanine or tryptophan. D genes are given only for firm matches. Rows may omit the clone size; those that give it use once, few, many or a size class.

d_call	clone_size	v_call	j_call	cdr3_aa	cdr3_nt
NA	NA	TRBV19	TRBJ1-5	CASSIGPLNSNQPQHF	TGTGCCAGTAGTATAGGACCTCTTAATAGCAATCAGCCCCAGCATTTT
TRBD1	NA	TRBV20-1	TRBJ2-7	CSAYSGTGGYEQYF	TGCAGTGCATACTCCGGGACAGGGGGCTACGAGCAGTACTTC
TRBD2	NA	TRBV4-1	TRBJ2-4	CASSQEGLADTKNIQYF	TGCGCCAGCAGCCAAGAAGGGCTAGCGGACACCAAAAACATTCAGTACTTC
TRBD1	NA	TRBV20-1	TRBJ1-2	CSAPDRGYGYTF	TGCAGTGCTCCCGACAGGGGGTATGGCTACACCTTC
NA	few	TRBV30	TRBJ1-2	CAWSVLGWDGYTF	TGTGCCTGGAGTGTACTGGGGTGGGATGGCTACACCTTC
NA	few	TRBV12-3/TRBV12-4	TRBJ1-1	CASSFKGRGNTEAFF	TGTGCCAGCAGTTTTAAGGGGAGAGGGAACACTGAAGCTTTCTTT
TRBD1	few	TRBV6-1	TRBJ2-1	CASRDTGGSYNEQFF	TGTGCCAGCAGGGATACAGGGGGCTCCTACAATGAGCAGTTCTTC
TRBD1	NA	TRBV5-1	TRBJ2-2	CASGDRGNTGELFF	TGCGCCAGCGGGGACAGGGGGAACACCGGGGAGCTGTTTTTT
NA	many	TRBV7-2	TRBJ2-2	CASSLGRRRNTGELFF	TGTGCCAGCAGCTTAGGAAGGCGGAGAAACACCGGGGAGCTGTTTTTT
NA	many	TRBV28	TRBJ1-2	CASSTASWGPRQTNYGYTF	TGTGCCAGCAGCACCGCGTCTTGGGGACCAAGGCAGACTAACTATGGCTACACCTTC
NA	NA	TRBV19	TRBJ1-2	CASSIPRTMSGGYTF	TGTGCCAGTAGTATACCCCGGACGATGTCGGGGGGCTACACCTTC
TRBD1	NA	TRBV28	TRBJ1-5	CASSRDRPNQPQHF	TGTGCCAGCAGCAGGGACAGACCCAATCAGCCCCAGCATTTT
TRBD1	many	TRBV2	TRBJ2-7	CASYNRDRSYEQYF	TGTGCCAGCTACAACCGGGACAGGTCCTACGAGCAGTACTTC
NA	NA	TRBV20-1	TRBJ2-5	CSAKSVAETQYF	TGCAGTGCTAAATCAGTCGCCGAGACCCAGTACTTC
NA	few	TRBV12-3/TRBV12-4	TRBJ1-1	CASSLPRRNTEAFF	TGTGCCAGCAGTTTACCAAGGCGGAACACTGAAGCTTTCTTT
NA	NA	TRBV19	TRBJ1-1	CASSTLGGGENTEAFF	TGTGCCAGTAGTACCCTAGGTGGAGGGGAGAACACTGAAGCTTTCTTT
NA	few	TRBV6-5	TRBJ1-2	CASSYSLDSPGYTF	TGTGCCAGCAGTTACTCGCTCGACAGCCCTGGCTACACCTTC
TRBD1	many	TRBV5-1	TRBJ1-6	CASSLGQPNSPLHF	TGTGCCAGCAGTTTGGGACAGCCGAATTCACCCCTCCACTTT
NA	once	TRBV20-1	TRBJ1-1	CSARASYRGRTEAFF	TGCAGTGCTAGAGCCTCGTATAGGGGGAGGACTGAAGCTTTCTTT
NA	NA	TRBV19	TRBJ1-1	CASSMGFGGRRTEAFF	TGTGCCAGTAGTATGGGCTTCGGGGGGCGACGGACTGAAGCTTTCTTT
NA	NA	TRBV5-4	TRBJ2-7	CASSFGGRGSYEQYF	TGTGCCAGCAGCTTCGGGGGGCGGGGCTCCTACGAGCAGTACTTC
TRBD2	NA	TRBV27	TRBJ2-2	CASSILAANTGELFF	TGTGCCAGCAGTATACTAGCGGCGAACACCGGGGAGCTGTTTTTT
NA	many	TRBV7-9	TRBJ2-5	CASSQWEREETQYF	TGTGCCAGCAGCCAGTGGGAGCGGGAAGAGACCCAGTACTTC
NA	NA	TRBV6-4	TRBJ1-2	CASSDSGGNGYTF	TGTGCCAGCAGTGACTCCGGAGGGAATGGCTACACCTTC
NA	NA	TRBV6-9	TRBJ1-1	CASSSPGQFETVGEAFF	TGTGCCAGCAGTTCCCCCGGACAGTTCGAGACCGTGGGTGAAGCTTTCTTT
NA	few	TRBV20-1	TRBJ1-1	CSARDRLGKATEAFF	TGCAGTGCTAGAGATCGGTTGGGGAAAGCGACTGAAGCTTTCTTT
NA	NA	TRBV13	TRBJ2-5	CASSLDGFQETQYF	TGTGCCAGCAGTTTGGACGGTTTCCAAGAGACCCAGTACTTC
TRBD1	NA	TRBV7-9	TRBJ1-2	CASSWTGAGGYTF	TGTGCCAGCAGTTGGACAGGGGCCGGCGGCTACACCTTC
TRBD1	NA	TRBV6-2/TRBV6-3	TRBJ2-7	CASSYSRTGGVYEQYF	TGTGCCAGCAGTTACTCGCGCACAGGGGGAGTCTACGAGCAGTACTTC
NA	NA	TRBV30	TRBJ1-4	CAWSVSHVNEKLFF	TGTGCCTGGAGTGTTTCCCATGTGAATGAAAAACTGTTTTTT
TRBD1	NA	TRBV28	TRBJ1-3	CASDTARGRNTIYF	TGTGCCAGCGATACCGCCAGGGGGCGGAACACCATATATTTT
NA	few	TRBV19	TRBJ1-2	CASSIDLEVMNGYTF	TGTGCCAGTAGTATAGATCTCGAGGTAATGAATGGCTACACCTTC
TRBD1	NA	TRBV19	TRBJ2-5	CASSPLTGQGLQETQYF	TGTGCCAGTAGTCCCCTCACCGGACAGGGGCTCCAAGAGACCCAGTACTTC
TRBD1	NA	TRBV3-1	TRBJ1-5	CASRGTDPNQPQHF	TGTGCCAGCCGGGGGACAGACCCCAATCAGCCCCAGCATTTT
TRBD1	once	TRBV20-1	TRBJ1-1	CSARDPRTGRDTEAFF	TGCAGTGCTAGAGATCCCCGGACAGGGAGGGACACTGAAGCTTTCTTT
TRBD1	many	TRBV12-3/TRBV12-4	TRBJ1-1	CASSPGQGARTEAFF	TGTGCCAGCAGTCCCGGACAGGGGGCGAGGACTGAAGCTTTCTTT
NA	NA	TRBV28	TRBJ1-3	CASREQGTGNTIYF	TGTGCCAGCAGAGAACAGGGCACTGGAAACACCATATATTTT
NA	few	TRBV29-1	TRBJ1-2	CSVEEGSGYTF	TGCAGCGTTGAGGAGGGGTCTGGCTACACCTTC
NA	NA	TRBV12-3/TRBV12-4	TRBJ1-3	CASSVTTLLGTSGNTIYF	TGTGCCAGCAGTGTCACAACCCTTTTAGGAACTTCTGGAAACACCATATATTTT
NA	NA	TRBV14	TRBJ1-5	CASSQDKWVTGQPQHF	TGTGCCAGCAGCCAAGATAAATGGGTAACAGGGCAGCCCCAGCATTTT
TRBD1	NA	TRBV5-8	TRBJ1-5	CASSRGQGPHSNQPQHF	TGTGCCAGCAGCCGAGGACAGGGCCCCCATAGCAATCAGCCCCAGCATTTT
NA	once	TRBV28	TRBJ1-2	CASSFKGRTPNQGGYTF	TGTGCCAGCAGTTTCAAGGGACGGACTCCCAACCAGGGGGGCTACACCTTC
NA	few	TRBV20-1	TRBJ2-5	CSAPRGGIGETQYF	TGCAGTGCACCTCGAGGGGGGATAGGAGAGACCCAGTACTTC
TRBD1	few	TRBV7-8	TRBJ1-5	CASSSGTGVYSNQPQHF	TGTGCCAGCAGCTCAGGGACAGGGGTTTATAGCAATCAGCCCCAGCATTTT
TRBD1	many	TRBV2	TRBJ2-7	CASSADRDRVYEQYF	TGTGCCAGCAGTGCGGACAGGGATCGAGTCTACGAGCAGTACTTC